A single sample gave rise to the 9 T cell receptor beta chains below, sequenced in a study of human T cells and chemical hapten exposure. Stated time point: patch test 2, 6 weeks after DPC sensitization. Treatment specified: therapeutic diphenylcyclopropenone sensitization with weekly scalp DPC. TCRdb recomputed calls from the RACE reads with MiXCR, one row per CDR3 protein. The sample includes approximately 100,000 distinct CDR3 sequences, 9% to 9.5% seen only once; the top ten take around 3.1%. The material sequenced was whole blood, taken in connection with sensitization to the hapten diphenylcyclopropenone (DPC). The origin of the receptors is a woman aged 40 to 55 with alopecia areata. Some clones in this sample may be carry-over from other donors' samples.

The rearrangement joins TRBV3-1 to TRBJ1-1; 11 bases align to TRBD1. This CDR3 has 17 residues. Germline values: CDR1 LGHDT, CDR2 YNNKEL (reference sequence). With 4 bases clipped from V and 5 bases from J, the junction kept 12 bases outside the gene matches. CDR3 loop: CASSPMDRGHPATEAFF. In DNA form, the CDR3 reads TGTGCCAGCAGCCCCATGGACAGGGGGCATCCCGCTACTGAAGCTTTCTTT.

In its sample, this clonotype was seen many times. CDR3 coding DNA: TGTGCCAGCAGCTCGAGACAGGGGAATCAGCCCCAGCATTTT. It translates to CASSSRQGNQPQHF. The chain uses TRBV7-2 and TRBJ1-5; 8 bases fit TRBD1. J was trimmed by 4 bases and V by 4 bases; bases with no gene match: 3. The CDR3 runs to 14 residues. In germline, CDR1 is SGHTA, CDR2 FQGNSA.

V usage is TRBV27 and J usage is TRBJ2-1; D may match TRBD1 or TRBD2 (5 bases each). The CDR3 totals 14 residues. Trimming shortened V by 5 bases and J by 4 bases, and 12 bases separated the two germline ends. Looked up from germline, CDR1 is MNHEY and CDR2 is SMNVEV (reference sequence). The CDR3 bases are TGTGCCAGCAGTCAAGGGACGGGATACAATGAGCAGTTCTTC. It codes for CASSQGTGYNEQFF.

This clonotype turned up a few times. The rearrangement joins TRBV6-1 to TRBJ2-1; D remains ambiguous. CDR1 is MNHNS, CDR2 SASEGT, per germline. The V gene lost 8 bases and the J gene lost 4 bases, with 12 bases spanning the gap. This CDR3 region has 13 residues. Written as DNA, the CDR3 is TGTGCCAGCTCCCCAGGCTTATACAATGAGCAGTTCTTC. It is translated as CASSPGLYNEQFF.

The rearrangement links TRBV7-9 to TRBJ2-1; no clear D. From germline, CDR1 is SEHNR and CDR2 FQNEAQ (reference sequence). The CDR3 is 12 residues long. V lost 1 base to trimming and J lost 10 bases, with 8 bases between them. For the CDR3, the DNA is TGTGCCAGCAGCTTAGTATTACTAGAGCAGTTCTTC. Translated: CASSLVLLEQFF.

This clonotype was seen many times. The chain is built from TRBV4-3 and TRBJ2-5; TRBD1 matches at 7 bases. The CDR3 loop spans 15 amino acids. CDR1 and CDR2 from the germline V gene are LGHNA and YSLEER. The trim removed 4 bases at V and 4 bases at J, leaving 9 bases unmatched. The CDR3 DNA sequence: TGCGCCAGCAGCCGTTTCAGGGGGTTCGGAGAGACCCAGTACTTC. Protein: CASSRFRGFGETQYF.

This clonotype was counted a few times. This chain's CDR3 is CASSRRGNDEQFF. CDR3 bases: TGTGCCAGCAGCCGTCGGGGGAACGATGAGCAGTTCTTC. The chain employs TRBV3-1 and TRBJ2-1; TRBD2 might be the D (6 bases). Germline CDR1 reads LGHDT; CDR2 reads YNNKEL (reference sequence). V gave up 4 bases and J gave up 8 bases, with 12 bases separating them. The CDR3 runs to 13 residues.

Many counts were recorded for this clonotype. The V call is TRBV24-1, the J call TRBJ2-5; 9 bases map to TRBD1. In germline, CDR1 is KGHDR, CDR2 SFDVKD. Germline trimming cut 5 bases from V and 2 bases from J; bases unmatched to any gene: 5. This CDR3 is built from 15 residues. In DNA form, the CDR3 reads TGTGCCACCAGTGTTATGGGACAGGGACAAGAGACCCAGTACTTC. The encoded protein is CATSVMGQGQETQYF.

This chain joins TRBV30 and TRBJ2-1; the D gene could be TRBD1 or TRBD2 (6 bases each). From germline, CDR1 is GTSNPN and CDR2 SVGIG (reference sequence). Trimming shortened V by 5 bases and J by 7 bases, and 21 bases separated the two germline ends. The CDR3 covers 15 residues. The CDR3 protein is CAWGKTGTLWNEQFF. The CDR3 nucleotides read TGTGCCTGGGGAAAAACAGGGACTTTGTGGAATGAGCAGTTCTTC.